This T cell receptor beta chain stems from a study of T cells in Graves' hyperthyroidism and ophthalmopathy. This clonotype occurred many times. One end of the junction fails to match germline, which may point to a read error. Looked up from germline, CDR1 is SGHNT and CDR2 is YYREEE (reference sequence). The CDR3 loop spans 14 amino acids. Template material for amplifying TCR beta CDR3 regions consisted of RNA transcripts. TCR CDR3 regions were first amplified by RT-PCR with HTBI primers. A single record per CDR3 protein comes from TCRdb applying MiXCR to the multiplex PCR reads. Of roughly 110,000 distinct CDR3 sequences detected, 16% appear once; the ten largest clones hold around two fifths.

Sequences were obtained from blood. The sequence was obtained from a woman in her forties or fifties with Graves' hyperthyroidism. The rearrangement uses TRBV5-4 and TRBJ2-5; 11 bases align to TRBD2. CDR3 sequence: CASSGGLAVEAQYF. The CDR3, as DNA: TGTGCCAGCAGCGGGGGACTAGCGGTAGAGGCCCAGTACTTC.